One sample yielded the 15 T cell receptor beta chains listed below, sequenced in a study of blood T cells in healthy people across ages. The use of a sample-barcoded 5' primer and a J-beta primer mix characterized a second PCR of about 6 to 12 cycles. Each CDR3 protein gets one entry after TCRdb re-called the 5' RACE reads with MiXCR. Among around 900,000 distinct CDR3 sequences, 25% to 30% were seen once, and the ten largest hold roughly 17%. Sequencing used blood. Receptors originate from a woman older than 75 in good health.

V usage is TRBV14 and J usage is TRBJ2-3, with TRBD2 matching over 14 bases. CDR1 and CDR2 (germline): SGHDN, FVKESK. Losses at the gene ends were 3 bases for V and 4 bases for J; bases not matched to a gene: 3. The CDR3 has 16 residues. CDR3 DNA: TGTGCCAGCAGCCACCCGGGACTAGCGGGGGCAGATACGCAGTATTTT. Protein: CASSHPGLAGADTQYF.

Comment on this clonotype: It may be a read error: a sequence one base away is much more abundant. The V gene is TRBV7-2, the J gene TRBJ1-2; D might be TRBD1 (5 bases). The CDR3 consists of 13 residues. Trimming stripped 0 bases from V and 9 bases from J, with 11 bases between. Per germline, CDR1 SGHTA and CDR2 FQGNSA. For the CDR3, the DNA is TGTACCAGCAGCTTAGCCGCCGGGGACCGCTACACCTTC. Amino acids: CTSSLAAGDRYTF.

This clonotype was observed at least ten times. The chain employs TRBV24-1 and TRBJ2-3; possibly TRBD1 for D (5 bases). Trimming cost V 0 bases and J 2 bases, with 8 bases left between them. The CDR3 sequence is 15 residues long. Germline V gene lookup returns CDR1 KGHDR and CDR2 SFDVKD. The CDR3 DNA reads TGTGCCACCAGTGATTTGAACAGGTTCACAGATACGCAGTATTTT. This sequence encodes CATSDLNRFTDTQYF.

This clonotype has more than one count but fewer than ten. CDR3 sequence: CSASPLRSESPLHF. The CDR3 DNA is TGCAGTGCTAGCCCCCTCAGGTCGGAGTCACCCCTCCACTTT. V and J are TRBV20-1 and TRBJ1-6; D not resolved. The CDR3 length is 14 residues. Trimming shortened V by 3 bases and J by 10 bases, and 16 bases separated the two germline ends. Germline values: CDR1 DFQATT, CDR2 SNEGSKA (reference sequence).

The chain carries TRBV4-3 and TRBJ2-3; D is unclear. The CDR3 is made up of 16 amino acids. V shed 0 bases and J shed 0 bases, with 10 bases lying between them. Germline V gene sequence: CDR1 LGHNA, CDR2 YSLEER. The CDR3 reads CASSQDSVPSTDTQYF. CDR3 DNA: TGCGCCAGCAGCCAAGATTCAGTACCGAGCACAGATACGCAGTATTTT.

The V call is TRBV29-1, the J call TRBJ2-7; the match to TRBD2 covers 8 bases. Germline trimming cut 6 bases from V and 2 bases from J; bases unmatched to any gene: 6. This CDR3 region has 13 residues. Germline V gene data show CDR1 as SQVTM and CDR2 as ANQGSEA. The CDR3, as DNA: TGCAGCGTCCGGGAGGGGATAGCCTACGAGCAGTACTTC. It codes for CSVREGIAYEQYF.

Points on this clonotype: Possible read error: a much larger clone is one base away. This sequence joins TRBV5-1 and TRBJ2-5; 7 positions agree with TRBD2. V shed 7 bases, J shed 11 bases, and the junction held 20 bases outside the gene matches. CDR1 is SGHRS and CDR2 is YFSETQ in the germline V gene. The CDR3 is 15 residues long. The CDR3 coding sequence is TGCGCCAGCCAACTCAGCGGGATCGCCTACAATGAGCAGTACTTC. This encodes CASQLSGIAYNEQYF. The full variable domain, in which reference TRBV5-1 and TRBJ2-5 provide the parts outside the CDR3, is KAGVTQTPRYLIKTRGQQVTLSCSPISGHRSVSWYQQTPGQGLQFLFEYFSETQRNKGNFPGRFSGRQFSNSRSEMNVSTLELGDSALYLCASQLSGIAYNEQYFGPGTRLLVL.

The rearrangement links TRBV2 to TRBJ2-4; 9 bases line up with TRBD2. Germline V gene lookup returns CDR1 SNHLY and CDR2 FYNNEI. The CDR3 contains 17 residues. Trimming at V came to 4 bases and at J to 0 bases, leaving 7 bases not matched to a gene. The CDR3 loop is CASSGISGGLAKNIQYF. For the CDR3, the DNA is TGTGCCAGCAGTGGTATTAGCGGGGGACTAGCCAAAAACATTCAGTACTTC.

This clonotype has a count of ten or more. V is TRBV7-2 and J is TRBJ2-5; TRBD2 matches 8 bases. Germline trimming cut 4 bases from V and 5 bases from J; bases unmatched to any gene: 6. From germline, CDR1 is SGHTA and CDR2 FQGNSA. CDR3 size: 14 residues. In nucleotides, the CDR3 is TGTGCCAGCAGCTCAGCGGGGGCTGGGGAGACCCAGTACTTC. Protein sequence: CASSSAGAGETQYF.

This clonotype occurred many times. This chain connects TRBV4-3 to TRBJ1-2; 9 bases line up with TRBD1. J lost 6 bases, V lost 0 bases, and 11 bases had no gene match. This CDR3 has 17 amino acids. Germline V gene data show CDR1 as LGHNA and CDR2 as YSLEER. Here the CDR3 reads CASSQDRGGTGNHGYTF. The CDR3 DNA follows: TGCGCCAGCAGCCAAGACCGCGGCGGGACAGGGAACCATGGCTACACCTTC.

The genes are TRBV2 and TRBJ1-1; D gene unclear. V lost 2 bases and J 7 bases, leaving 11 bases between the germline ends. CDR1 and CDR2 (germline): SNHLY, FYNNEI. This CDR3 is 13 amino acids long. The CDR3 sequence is CASSERRVDEAFF. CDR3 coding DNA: TGTGCCAGCAGTGAACGGCGGGTGGATGAAGCTTTCTTT.

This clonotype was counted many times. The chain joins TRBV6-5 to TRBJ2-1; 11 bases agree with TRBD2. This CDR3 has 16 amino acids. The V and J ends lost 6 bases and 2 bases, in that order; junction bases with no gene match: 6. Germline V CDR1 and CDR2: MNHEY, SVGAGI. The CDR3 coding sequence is TGTGCCAGCAGGCGCTCTAGCGGGGGGACCTACAATGAGCAGTTCTTC. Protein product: CASRRSSGGTYNEQFF.

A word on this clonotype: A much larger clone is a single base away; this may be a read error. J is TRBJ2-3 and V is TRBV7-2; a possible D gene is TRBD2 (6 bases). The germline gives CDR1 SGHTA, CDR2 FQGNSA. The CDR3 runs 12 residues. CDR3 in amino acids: CAGSPDGGTQYF. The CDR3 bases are TGTGCCGGCAGCCCCGACGGGGGAACGCAGTATTTT.

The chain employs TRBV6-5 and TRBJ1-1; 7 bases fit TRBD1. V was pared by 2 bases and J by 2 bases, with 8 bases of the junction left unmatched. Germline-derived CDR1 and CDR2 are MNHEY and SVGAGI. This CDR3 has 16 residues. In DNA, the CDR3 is TGTGCCAGCAGTTACCAACAGGGGTGGGGTAACACTGAAGCTTTCTTT. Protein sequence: CASSYQQGWGNTEAFF.

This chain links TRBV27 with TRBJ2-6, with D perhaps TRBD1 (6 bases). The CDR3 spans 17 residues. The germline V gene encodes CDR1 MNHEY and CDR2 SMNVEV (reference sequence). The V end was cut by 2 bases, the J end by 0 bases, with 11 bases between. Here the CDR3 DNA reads TGTGCCAGCAGTTTAAGGGACAACTACTCTGGGGCCAACGTCCTGACTTTC. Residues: CASSLRDNYSGANVLTF. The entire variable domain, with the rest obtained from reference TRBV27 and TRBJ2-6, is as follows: EAQVTQNPRYLITVTGKKLTVTCSQNMNHEYMSWYRQDPGLGLRQIYYSMNVEVTDKGDVPEGYKVSRKEKRNFPLILESPSPNQTSLYFCASSLRDNYSGANVLTFGAGSRLTVL.